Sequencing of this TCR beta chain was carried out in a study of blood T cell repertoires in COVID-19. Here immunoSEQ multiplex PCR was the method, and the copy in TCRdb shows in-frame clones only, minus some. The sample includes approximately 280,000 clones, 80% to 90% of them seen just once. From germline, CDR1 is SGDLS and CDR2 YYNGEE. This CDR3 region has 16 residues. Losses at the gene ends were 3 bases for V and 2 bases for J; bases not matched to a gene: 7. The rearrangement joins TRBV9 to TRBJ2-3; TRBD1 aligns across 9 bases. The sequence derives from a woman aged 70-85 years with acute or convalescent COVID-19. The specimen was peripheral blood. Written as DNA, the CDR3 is TGTGCCAGCAGCGCCCGGGACAGGGAGTTCACAGATACGCAGTATTTT. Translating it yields CASSARDREFTDTQYF.